One T cell receptor beta chain is described in this entry. This sample is drawn from a study of T cell changes during pregnancy in multiple sclerosis. Assay: immunoSEQ multiplex PCR; the TCRdb copy retains only in-frame clones and omits some. The data hold tens of thousands of clones, with around 87% observed a single time. This CDR3 region has 16 residues. Germline CDR1 reads LNHNV; CDR2 reads YYDKDF (reference sequence). Trimming removed 0 bases at V and 8 bases at J, with 19 bases between. The sequencing used peripheral blood, collected after pregnancy. The receptor was isolated from a female donor in good health, enrolled as a control in a pregnancy study. The chain uses TRBV15 and TRBJ1-2; possibly TRBD1 for D (5 bases). The CDR3 is CATSRDRRGGNRGYTF. The CDR3 nucleotides are TGTGCCACCAGCAGAGACCGCCGGGGGGGGAACAGGGGCTACACCTTC.